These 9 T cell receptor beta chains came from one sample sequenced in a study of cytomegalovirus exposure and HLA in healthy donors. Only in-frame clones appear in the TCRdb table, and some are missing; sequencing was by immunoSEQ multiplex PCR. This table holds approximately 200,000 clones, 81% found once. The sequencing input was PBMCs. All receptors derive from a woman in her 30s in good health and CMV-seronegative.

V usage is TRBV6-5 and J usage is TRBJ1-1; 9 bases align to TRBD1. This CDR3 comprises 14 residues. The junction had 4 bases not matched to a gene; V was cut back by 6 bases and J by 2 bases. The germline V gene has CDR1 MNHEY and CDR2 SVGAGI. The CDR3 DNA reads TGTGCCAGCAGGGACAGGGGAAGAAACACTGAAGCTTTCTTT. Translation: CASRDRGRNTEAFF.

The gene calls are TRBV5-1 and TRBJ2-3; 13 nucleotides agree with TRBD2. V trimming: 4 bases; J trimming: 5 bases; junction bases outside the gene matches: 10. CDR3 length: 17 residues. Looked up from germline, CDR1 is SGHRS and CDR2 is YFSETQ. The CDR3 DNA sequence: TGCGCCAGCAGCCCGATCGGACTAGCGGGAGTGCAAGATACGCAGTATTTT. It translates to CASSPIGLAGVQDTQYF.

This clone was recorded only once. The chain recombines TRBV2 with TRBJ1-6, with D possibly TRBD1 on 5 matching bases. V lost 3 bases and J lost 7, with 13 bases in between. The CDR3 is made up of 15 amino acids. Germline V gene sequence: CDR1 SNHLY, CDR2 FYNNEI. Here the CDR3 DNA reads TGTGCCAGCAGTGAGGGGCCTCTGGGAAATTCACCCCTCCACTTT. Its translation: CASSEGPLGNSPLHF.

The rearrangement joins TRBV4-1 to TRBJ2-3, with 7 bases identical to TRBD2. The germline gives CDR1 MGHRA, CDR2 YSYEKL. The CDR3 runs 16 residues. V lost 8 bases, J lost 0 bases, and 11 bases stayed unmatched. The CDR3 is CASQSGIGTSTDTQYF. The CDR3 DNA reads TGCGCCAGCCAGAGCGGGATCGGCACTAGCACAGATACGCAGTATTTT.

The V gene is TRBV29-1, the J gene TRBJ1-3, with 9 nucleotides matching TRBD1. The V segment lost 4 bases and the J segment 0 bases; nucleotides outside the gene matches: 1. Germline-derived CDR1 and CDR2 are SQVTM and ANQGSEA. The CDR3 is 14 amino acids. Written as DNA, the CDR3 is TGCAGCGTTGGGGGACAGGGCTCTGGAAACACCATATATTTT. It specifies CSVGGQGSGNTIYF.

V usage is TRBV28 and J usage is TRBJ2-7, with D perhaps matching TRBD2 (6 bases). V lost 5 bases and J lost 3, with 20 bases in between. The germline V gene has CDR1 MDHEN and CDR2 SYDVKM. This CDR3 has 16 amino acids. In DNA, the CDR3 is TGTGCCAGCAGTCTTTGGGAGGAGAGTACGGGCTACGAGCAGTACTTC. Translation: CASSLWEESTGYEQYF. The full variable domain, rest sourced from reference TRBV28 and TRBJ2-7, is DVKVTQSSRYLVKRTGEKVFLECVQDMDHENMFWYRQDPGLGLRLIYFSYDVKMKEKGDIPEGYSVSREKKERFSLILESASTNQTSMYLCASSLWEESTGYEQYFGPGTRLTVT.

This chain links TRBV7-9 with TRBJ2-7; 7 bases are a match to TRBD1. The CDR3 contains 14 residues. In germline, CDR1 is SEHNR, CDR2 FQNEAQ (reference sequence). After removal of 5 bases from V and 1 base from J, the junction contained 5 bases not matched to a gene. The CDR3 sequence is CASSPSQGSYEQYF. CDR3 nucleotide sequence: TGTGCCAGCAGCCCCTCACAGGGGTCCTACGAGCAGTACTTC.

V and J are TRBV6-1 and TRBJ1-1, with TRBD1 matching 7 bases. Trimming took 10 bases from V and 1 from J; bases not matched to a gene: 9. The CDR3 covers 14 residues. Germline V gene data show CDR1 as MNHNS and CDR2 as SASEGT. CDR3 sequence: CATPGQRQNTEAFF. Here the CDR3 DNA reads TGTGCCACCCCGGGACAGCGACAGAACACTGAAGCTTTCTTT.

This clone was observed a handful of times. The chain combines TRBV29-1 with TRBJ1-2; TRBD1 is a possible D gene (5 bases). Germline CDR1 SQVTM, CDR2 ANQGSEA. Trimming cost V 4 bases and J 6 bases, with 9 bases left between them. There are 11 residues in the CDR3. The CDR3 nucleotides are TGCAGCGTTGGGGTAGGGGATGGCTACACCTTC. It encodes CSVGVGDGYTF.